This T cell receptor beta chain was captured by sequencing in a study of blood T cell repertoires in COVID-19. CDR1 is LGHNA, CDR2 YSLEER, per germline. J was trimmed by 5 bases and V by 1 base; bases with no gene match: 0. The CDR3 has 14 amino acids. Authors' data handling: Reference gene primer amplification in the assay estimated nucleated cell counts. The table came from immunoSEQ multiplex PCR; TCRdb's copy has only in-frame clones and leaves some out. D and trimming come from the DNA, and the V and J calls and clone size come from that table. The profile covers over 85,000 clones, with 70% to 85% appearing a single time and around a quarter taken by the ten largest.

This TCR derives from a man aged 60 to 69 with acute or convalescent COVID-19. V gene TRBV4-3 combines with J gene TRBJ1-4; the match to TRBD1 covers 8 bases. Input material: peripheral blood. The CDR3 is CASSQGQGNEKLFF. The DNA for the CDR3 is TGCGCCAGCAGCCAAGGACAGGGGAATGAAAAACTGTTTTTT.